This T cell receptor (beta chain) was found in a study of blood T cell repertoires in COVID-19. The CDR3 has 12 residues. CDR1 and CDR2 (germline): MGHDK, SYGVNS. Trimming cost V 0 bases and J 5 bases, with 5 bases left between them. Repertoires were generated with immunoSEQ multiplex PCR, while TCRdb's copy carries only in-frame clones and drops some. The sample lists 25,000 to 30,000 clones, roughly nine tenths seen once, with around 4.7% in the top ten. The TCR was taken from a man between 65 and 85 years old with active COVID-19. The chain employs TRBV25-1 and TRBJ2-7; D unresolved. Sequencing was done on a sample of peripheral blood. The CDR3 bases are TGTGCCAGCAGTGAATATCGTCACGAGCAGTACTTC. It translates to CASSEYRHEQYF.